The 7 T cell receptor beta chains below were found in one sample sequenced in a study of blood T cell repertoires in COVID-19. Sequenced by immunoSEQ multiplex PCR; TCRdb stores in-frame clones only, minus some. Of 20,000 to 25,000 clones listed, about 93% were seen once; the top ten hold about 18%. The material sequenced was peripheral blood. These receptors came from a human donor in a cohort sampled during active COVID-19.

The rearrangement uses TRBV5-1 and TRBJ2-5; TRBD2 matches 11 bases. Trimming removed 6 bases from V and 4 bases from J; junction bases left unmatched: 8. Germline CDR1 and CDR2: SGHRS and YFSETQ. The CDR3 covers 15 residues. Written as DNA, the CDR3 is TGCGCCAGCAACCTTAGCGGGGGGGCCGGAGAGACCCAGTACTTC. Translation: CASNLSGGAGETQYF.

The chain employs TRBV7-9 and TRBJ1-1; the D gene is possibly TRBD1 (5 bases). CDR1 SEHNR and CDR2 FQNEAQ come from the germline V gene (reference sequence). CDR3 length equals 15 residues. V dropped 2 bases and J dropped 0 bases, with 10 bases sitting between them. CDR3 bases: TGTGCCAGCAGCTTATTGGGGGGGATGAACACTGAAGCTTTCTTT. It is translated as CASSLLGGMNTEAFF.

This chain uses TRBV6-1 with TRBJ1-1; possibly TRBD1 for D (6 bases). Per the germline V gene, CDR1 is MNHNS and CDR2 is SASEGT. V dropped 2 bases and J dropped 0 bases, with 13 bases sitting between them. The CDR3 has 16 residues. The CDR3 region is CASSEFYRVVNTEAFF. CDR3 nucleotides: TGTGCCAGCAGTGAATTCTACAGGGTGGTGAACACTGAAGCTTTCTTT.

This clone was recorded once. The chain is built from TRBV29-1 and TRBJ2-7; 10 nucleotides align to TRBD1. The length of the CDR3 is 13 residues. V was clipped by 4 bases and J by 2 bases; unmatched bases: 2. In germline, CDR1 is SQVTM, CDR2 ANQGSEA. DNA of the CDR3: TGCAGCGTTGGGGACAGGGGCCCCTACGAGCAGTACTTC. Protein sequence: CSVGDRGPYEQYF.

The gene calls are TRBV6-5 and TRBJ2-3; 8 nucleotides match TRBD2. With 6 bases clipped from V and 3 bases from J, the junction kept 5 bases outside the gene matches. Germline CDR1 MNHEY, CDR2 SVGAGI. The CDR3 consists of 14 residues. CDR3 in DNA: TGTGCCAGCAGCATAGCGGGGAGAACAGATACGCAGTATTTT. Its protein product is CASSIAGRTDTQYF.

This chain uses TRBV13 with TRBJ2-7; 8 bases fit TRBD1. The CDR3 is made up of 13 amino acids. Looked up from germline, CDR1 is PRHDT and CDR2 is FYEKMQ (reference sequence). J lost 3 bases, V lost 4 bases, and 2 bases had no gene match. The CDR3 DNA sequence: TGTGCCAGCAGCTCCGACAGGGGCTACGAGCAGTACTTC. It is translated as CASSSDRGYEQYF.

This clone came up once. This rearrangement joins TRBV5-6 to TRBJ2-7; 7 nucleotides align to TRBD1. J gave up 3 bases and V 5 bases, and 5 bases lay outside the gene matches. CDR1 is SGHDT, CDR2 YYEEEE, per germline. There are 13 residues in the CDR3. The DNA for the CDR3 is TGTGCCAGCAGTTCCGGGACAGTCTACGAGCAGTACTTC. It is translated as CASSSGTVYEQYF.